The clone carrying this TCR beta chain appeared a single time. The entry originates in a study of brain T cells in children with intractable seizures. Trimming stripped 6 bases from V and 7 bases from J, with 13 bases between. CDR1 is SGHTA, CDR2 FQGTGA, per germline. CDR3 length: 14 residues. TCRdb keeps only in-frame clones here, not all; method: immunoSEQ multiplex PCR. This table holds roughly 80,000 clones, about 90% found once. The chain has TRBV7-3 and TRBJ1-6; D unclear. This sequence originates from a girl aged 2 to 10 with Rasmussen encephalitis and intractable seizures. Sequencing used peripheral blood, obtained at surgery. The CDR3 is CASRSGSENSPLHF. The CDR3 DNA is TGTGCCAGCAGATCTGGGAGTGAGAATTCACCCCTCCACTTT. The variable domain in full, completed from reference TRBV7-3 and TRBJ1-6, reads GAGVSQTPSNKVTEKGKYVELRCDPISGHTALYWYRQSLGQGPEFLIYFQGTGAADDSGLPNDRFFAVRPEGSVSTLKIQRTERGDSAVYLCASRSGSENSPLHFGNGTRLTVT.